These 4 T cell receptor beta chains were all obtained from the same sample, sequenced in a study of shared clonotypes between healthy human individuals. Repertoires were generated with immunoSEQ multiplex PCR, while TCRdb's copy carries only in-frame clones and drops some. This table has about 560,000 clones, roughly 79% appearing once. The sample consisted of PBMCs. The receptors originated from a woman between 40 and 55 years old in good health. Some clones in this sample may be carry-over from other donors' samples.

CDR3 in amino acids: CASSLAGEGYNEQFF. CDR3 nucleotide sequence: TGTGCCAGCAGTTTGGCGGGAGAGGGCTACAATGAGCAGTTCTTC. V usage is TRBV28 and J usage is TRBJ2-1; the match to TRBD2 covers 7 bases. With V trimmed by 3 bases and J by 3 bases, 5 bases remained unmatched. CDR1 and CDR2 (germline): MDHEN, SYDVKM. This CDR3 region has 15 residues.

This rearrangement joins TRBV29-1 to TRBJ2-3, with TRBD2 matching over 8 bases. Looked up from germline, CDR1 is SQVTM and CDR2 is ANQGSEA. Losses at the gene ends were 3 bases for V and 2 bases for J; bases not matched to a gene: 7. This CDR3 is built from 15 residues. The CDR3 loop is CSVEVAGGLTDTQYF. In DNA form, the CDR3 reads TGCAGCGTTGAGGTGGCGGGAGGACTCACAGATACGCAGTATTTT.

The V gene is TRBV7-9, the J gene TRBJ2-2, with D unresolved. The V and J ends lost 5 bases and 1 base respectively, with 11 bases between them. There are 15 residues in the CDR3. Germline assignment: CDR1 SEHNR and CDR2 FQNEAQ (reference sequence). This chain's CDR3 is CASSTTPWNTGELFF. The CDR3 DNA reads as TGTGCCAGCAGCACGACCCCATGGAACACCGGGGAGCTGTTTTTT.

The gene calls are TRBV7-9 and TRBJ2-5, with no clear D. Per germline, CDR1 SEHNR and CDR2 FQNEAQ (reference sequence). Trimming pared 5 bases from V and 0 bases from J, leaving 10 bases between. The CDR3 length is 14 residues. The CDR3 nucleotides are TGTGCCAGCAGCCTTTCGTCCAACCAAGAGACCCAGTACTTC. Amino acids: CASSLSSNQETQYF.